This T cell receptor beta chain comes out of a study of blood T cell repertoires in COVID-19. Turning to the study itself: The United States, Italy and Spain supplied acute and convalescent COVID-19 samples. PBMCs, B-cell-depleted T cells, or T cells provided the cDNA or gDNA that made up the material.

Germline V gene lookup returns CDR1 SGHRS and CDR2 YFSETQ. This CDR3 contains 14 residues. Under the authors' procedure: Scientists estimated how many nucleated cells there were by amplifying reference gene primers. Sequencing was performed with immunoSEQ multiplex PCR; in TCRdb, only in-frame clones are kept and a portion is missing. The DNA was the basis for D and trimming; V, J and clone size are from that table. The sample contains approximately 45,000 clones, 88% of which appear only once. Turning to this clone: The junction does not match germline at one end; this may be a read error.

Input material: peripheral blood. This TCR was sampled from a human donor in a cohort sampled during active COVID-19. The rearrangement links TRBV5-1 to TRBJ1-5; 9 bases are shared with TRBD1. The CDR3 loop is CASSTTGGKQPQHF. For the CDR3, the DNA is TGCGCCAGCAGCACCACAGGGGGCAAGCAGCCCCAGCATTTT.